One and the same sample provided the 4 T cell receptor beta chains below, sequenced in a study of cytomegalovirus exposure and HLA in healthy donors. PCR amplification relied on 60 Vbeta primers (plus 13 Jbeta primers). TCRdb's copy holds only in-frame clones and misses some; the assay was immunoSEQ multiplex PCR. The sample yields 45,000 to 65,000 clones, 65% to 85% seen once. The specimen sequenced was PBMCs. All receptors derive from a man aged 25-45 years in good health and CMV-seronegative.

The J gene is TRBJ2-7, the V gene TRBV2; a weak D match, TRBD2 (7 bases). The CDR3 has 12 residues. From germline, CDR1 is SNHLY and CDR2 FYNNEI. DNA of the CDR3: TGTGCAATCGAGGGGGGGACCTACGAGCAGTACTTC. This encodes CAIEGGTYEQYF. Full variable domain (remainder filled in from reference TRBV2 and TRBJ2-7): EPEVTQTPSHQVTQMGQEVILRCVPISNHLYFYWYRQILGQKVEFLVSFYNNEISEKSEIFDDQFSVERPDGSNFTLKIRSTKLEDSAMYFCAIEGGTYEQYFGPGTRLTVT.

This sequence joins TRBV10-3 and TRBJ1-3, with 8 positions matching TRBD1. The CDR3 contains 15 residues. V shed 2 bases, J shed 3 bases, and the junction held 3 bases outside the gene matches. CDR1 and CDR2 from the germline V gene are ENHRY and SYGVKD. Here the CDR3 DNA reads TGTGCCATCAGTGAGGCAGGGGGCATTGGAAACACCATATATTTT. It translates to CAISEAGGIGNTIYF.

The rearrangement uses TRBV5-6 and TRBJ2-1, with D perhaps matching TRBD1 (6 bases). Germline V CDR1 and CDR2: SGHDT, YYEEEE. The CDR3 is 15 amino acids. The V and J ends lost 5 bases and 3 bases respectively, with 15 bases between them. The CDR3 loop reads CASSFPDSYYNEQFF. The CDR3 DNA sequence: TGTGCCAGCAGTTTTCCGGACAGCTACTACAATGAGCAGTTCTTC.

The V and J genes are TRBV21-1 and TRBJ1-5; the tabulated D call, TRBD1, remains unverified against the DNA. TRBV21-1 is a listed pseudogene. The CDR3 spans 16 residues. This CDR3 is CATRGDRACSNQPQHF. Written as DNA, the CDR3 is TGTGCCACCCGAGGAGACAGGGCTTGTAGCAATCAGCCCCAGCATTTT.